The 19 T cell receptor beta chains below were found in one sample sequenced in a study of type 1 regulatory T cells. Study observations and caveats: Compared with non-type 1 regulatory T cells, type 1 regulatory T cells showed a more restricted TCR repertoire.

Using its own MiXCR run on the reads, TCRdb lists one record per CDR3 protein. The sample includes roughly 71,000 distinct CDR3 sequences, less than 25% seen only once; the top ten take more than 6.5%. For these TCRs, the target antigens are not known. Sample: cultured type 1 regulatory T (Tr1) cells, either the whole culture or a sorted fraction (not recorded which). Receptors originate from a human donor in good health.

This chain links TRBV7-6 with TRBJ2-3; 7 nucleotides agree with TRBD1. The CDR3 totals 14 residues. Per germline, CDR1 SGHVS and CDR2 FNYEAQ. V was pared by 4 bases and J by 0 bases, with 1 base of the junction left unmatched. CDR3 protein: CASSWGQSTDTQYF. In nucleotides, the CDR3 is TGTGCCAGCAGCTGGGGACAGAGCACAGATACGCAGTATTTT.

This clonotype was detected only a few times. The CDR3 region is CATSRDRHRNQPQHF. CDR3 nucleotide sequence: TGTGCCACCAGCAGAGATCGGCATAGGAATCAGCCCCAGCATTTT. This chain uses TRBV15 with TRBJ1-5; no firm D call. CDR3 length: 15 amino acids. The V end was cut by 0 bases, the J end by 4 bases, with 10 bases between. Germline lookup yields CDR1 LNHNV and CDR2 YYDKDF (reference sequence).

V gene TRBV7-2 combines with J gene TRBJ2-3; 7 nucleotides agree with TRBD2. Per germline, CDR1 SGHTA and CDR2 FQGNSA. The length of the CDR3 is 15 residues. Trimming took 6 bases from V and 6 from J; bases not matched to a gene: 12. The chain's CDR3 is CASRFAGAIRDTQYF. DNA of the CDR3: TGTGCCAGCAGATTTGCGGGAGCTATCCGTGATACGCAGTATTTT.

In its sample, this clonotype was seen many times. This chain uses TRBV28 with TRBJ2-3, with 13 bases identical to TRBD2. Germline CDR1 and CDR2: MDHEN and SYDVKM. The CDR3 consists of 15 residues. Trimming took 4 bases from V and 5 from J; bases not matched to a gene: 3. The CDR3 region is CASSSLAGGKDTQYF. The CDR3 bases are TGTGCCAGCAGTTCACTAGCGGGAGGGAAAGATACGCAGTATTTT.

This clonotype was detected a few times. The chain couples TRBV29-1 to TRBJ1-2, with a tentative D call TRBD1 (5 bases). Trimming took 7 bases from V and 7 from J, leaving 16 bases between them. CDR1 is SQVTM, CDR2 ANQGSEA, per germline. The CDR3 has 12 amino acids. The CDR3 sequence: CSAGGTSGGYTF. The CDR3, as DNA: TGCAGCGCCGGAGGGACTTCGGGTGGCTACACCTTC.

This clonotype was seen just once. The V and J genes are TRBV19 and TRBJ2-3; D tentatively reads TRBD1 or TRBD2 (5 bases each). The CDR3 consists of 15 residues. V lost 7 bases and J 6 bases, leaving 20 bases between the germline ends. The germline CDR1 and CDR2 sequences are LNHDA and SQIVND (reference sequence). The CDR3 DNA reads TGTGCCAGTATGCCCCCCGGGACCGCCCTTGATACGCAGTATTTT. Protein product: CASMPPGTALDTQYF.

This clonotype showed up just a few times. This chain joins TRBV27 and TRBJ1-6, with D possibly matching TRBD1 (6 bases). Germline V gene data show CDR1 as MNHEY and CDR2 as SMNVEV (reference sequence). The V gene lost 3 bases and the J gene lost 7 bases, with 13 bases spanning the gap. This CDR3 is built from 15 residues. Written as DNA, the CDR3 is TGTGCCAGCAGTTTGCGGGGGCGCCTGAATTCACCCCTCCACTTT. Residues: CASSLRGRLNSPLHF.

This clonotype was seen a few times. V gene TRBV15 combines with J gene TRBJ1-1; TRBD1 might be the D (5 bases). The germline V and J ends were trimmed by 0 bases and 1 base, with 12 bases remaining between them. The CDR3 consists of 16 residues. Germline V gives CDR1 LNHNV, CDR2 YYDKDF (reference sequence). CDR3 sequence reads: CATSRDIWGTNTEAFF. CDR3 DNA: TGTGCCACCAGCAGAGATATCTGGGGGACGAACACTGAAGCTTTCTTT.

This clonotype appeared many times. V usage is TRBV6-1 and J usage is TRBJ1-2; TRBD1 matches at 7 bases. Germline V lookup: CDR1 MNHNS, CDR2 SASEGT. V trimming: 6 bases; J trimming: 2 bases; junction bases outside the gene matches: 3. CDR3 size: 13 residues. CDR3 amino acids: CASREQGNYGYTF. As DNA, the CDR3 is TGTGCCAGCAGGGAACAGGGGAACTATGGCTACACCTTC.

This clonotype has only a few counts. The rearrangement joins TRBV3-1 to TRBJ1-1, with TRBD1 as a possible D gene (6 bases). The CDR3 runs to 14 residues. From germline, CDR1 is LGHDT and CDR2 YNNKEL (reference sequence). V was pared by 3 bases and J by 1 base, with 9 bases between. As DNA, the CDR3 is TGTGCCAGCAGCCACAGGGGATGGAACACTGAAGCTTTCTTT. It is translated as CASSHRGWNTEAFF.

This rearrangement joins TRBV25-1 to TRBJ1-2, with a weak D call TRBD1 (6 bases). Germline CDR1 is MGHDK and CDR2 is SYGVNS. The CDR3 runs 15 residues. V lost 0 bases to trimming and J lost 4 bases, with 12 bases between them. CDR3 amino acids: CASSEYGQPLYGYTF. In DNA, the CDR3 is TGTGCCAGCAGTGAATATGGACAGCCTCTCTATGGCTACACCTTC.

Remarks on this clonotype: A clone one base away is much larger, so this may be a read error. This chain joins TRBV20-1 and TRBJ2-2; TRBD2 might be the D (5 bases). The CDR3 contains 13 residues. The germline V gene has CDR1 DFQATT and CDR2 SNEGSKA (reference sequence). In nucleotides, the CDR3 is TGCAGTGCTCAAGACTTCACCACCGGGGAGCTGGTTTTT. It codes for CSAQDFTTGELVF.

In this sample, this clonotype turned up a few times. J is TRBJ2-3 and V is TRBV20-1, with TRBD2 matching over 7 bases. V was pared by 4 bases and J by 4 bases, with 11 bases of the junction left unmatched. Germline V gene sequence: CDR1 DFQATT, CDR2 SNEGSKA (reference sequence). The length of the CDR3 is 15 residues. In DNA form, the CDR3 reads TGCAGTGCTACAGTTGCTAGCGGAATCCCAGATACGCAGTATTTT. As protein: CSATVASGIPDTQYF.

This clonotype appeared a few times. This sequence joins TRBV6-5 and TRBJ2-5; D possibly matches TRBD1 or TRBD2 (5 bases each). The CDR3 loop spans 15 amino acids. From germline, CDR1 is MNHEY and CDR2 SVGAGI. Trimming took 1 base from V and 1 from J, leaving 10 bases between them. CDR3 DNA: TGTGCCAGCAGTTACTGGGGGAATTTCCAAGAGACCCAGTACTTC. This gives the protein CASSYWGNFQETQYF.

This clonotype was seen more than once but under ten times. V and J are TRBV6-2 or TRBV6-3 and TRBJ2-3, with TRBD2 matching 10 bases. In germline, CDR1 is MNHEY, CDR2 SVGEGT. J was trimmed by 9 bases and V by 4 bases; bases with no gene match: 16. This CDR3 contains 17 residues. This CDR3 is CASSSRGLADTKDTQYF. The CDR3 DNA reads as TGTGCCAGCAGTTCCCGAGGACTAGCGGACACCAAGGACACGCAGTATTTT.

This clonotype was detected a few times. CDR3 in amino acids: CASSFEVTSGTGSTGELFF. CDR3 sequence (DNA): TGTGCCAGCAGTTTCGAAGTTACTAGCGGGACTGGAAGTACCGGGGAGCTGTTTTTT. The chain recombines TRBV12-3 or TRBV12-4 with TRBJ2-2; 10 bases map to TRBD2. With V trimmed by 3 bases and J by 5 bases, 15 bases remained unmatched. CDR3 length: 19 amino acids.

This chain joins TRBV6-1 and TRBJ2-3; D is uncertain. Germline V gives CDR1 MNHNS, CDR2 SASEGT. This CDR3 is built from 15 residues. Trimming shortened V by 7 bases and J by 0 bases, and 14 bases separated the two germline ends. The CDR3, as DNA: TGTGCCAGCATTCTTCGAGGCGCTAGCACAGATACGCAGTATTTT. This encodes CASILRGASTDTQYF.

This clonotype was found once. V usage is TRBV12-3 or TRBV12-4 and J usage is TRBJ2-7, with D perhaps matching TRBD2 (5 bases). CDR3 length: 12 amino acids. The V end was cut by 8 bases, the J end by 6 bases, with 14 bases between. The CDR3: CASGRPTSEQYF. CDR3 coding DNA: TGTGCCAGCGGTCGCCCAACTAGCGAGCAGTACTTC.

The chain has TRBV30 and TRBJ2-7; the match to TRBD1 covers 10 bases. CDR1 and CDR2 (germline): GTSNPN, SVGIG (reference sequence). Trimming cost V 5 bases and J 1 base; bases outside gene matches: 5. CDR3 length equals 14 residues. CDR3 region: CAWDPGQGSYEQYF. Here the CDR3 DNA reads TGTGCCTGGGATCCGGGACAGGGGTCCTACGAGCAGTACTTC.